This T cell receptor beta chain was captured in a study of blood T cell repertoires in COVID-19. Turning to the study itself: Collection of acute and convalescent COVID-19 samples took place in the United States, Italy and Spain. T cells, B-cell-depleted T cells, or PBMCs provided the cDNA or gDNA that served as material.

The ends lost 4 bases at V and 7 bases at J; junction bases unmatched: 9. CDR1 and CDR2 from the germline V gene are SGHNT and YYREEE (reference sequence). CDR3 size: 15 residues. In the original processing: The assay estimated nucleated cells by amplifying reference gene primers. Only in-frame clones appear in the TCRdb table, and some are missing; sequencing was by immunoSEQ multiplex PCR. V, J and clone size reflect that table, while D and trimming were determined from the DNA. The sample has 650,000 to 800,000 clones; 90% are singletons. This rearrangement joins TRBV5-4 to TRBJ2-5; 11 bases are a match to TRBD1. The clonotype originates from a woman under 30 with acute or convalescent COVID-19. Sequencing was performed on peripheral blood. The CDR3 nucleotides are TGTGCCAGCAGCCCTGGACAGGGGGCGCAAAGGACCCAGTACTTC. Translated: CASSPGQGAQRTQYF.